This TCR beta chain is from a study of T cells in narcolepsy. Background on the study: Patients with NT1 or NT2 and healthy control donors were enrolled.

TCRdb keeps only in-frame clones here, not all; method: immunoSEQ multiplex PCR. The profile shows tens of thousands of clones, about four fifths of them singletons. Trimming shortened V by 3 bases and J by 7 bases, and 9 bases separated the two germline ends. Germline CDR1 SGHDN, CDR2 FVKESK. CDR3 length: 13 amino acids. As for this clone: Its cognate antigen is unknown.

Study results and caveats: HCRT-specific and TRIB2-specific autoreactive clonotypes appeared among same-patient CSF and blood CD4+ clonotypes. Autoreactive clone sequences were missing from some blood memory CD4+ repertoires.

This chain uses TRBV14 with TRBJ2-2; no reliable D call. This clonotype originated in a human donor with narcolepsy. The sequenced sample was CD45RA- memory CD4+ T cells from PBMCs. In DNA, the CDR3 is TGTGCCAGCAGCCAGGCTCTGGTCGGGGAGCTGTTTTTT. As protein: CASSQALVGELFF.